This T cell receptor beta chain was identified during a study of glioma-infiltrating T cells. TCR alpha and beta CDR3 regions were amplified from RNA using iRepertoire nested multiplex PCR. Tissue mRNA or PBMC total RNA, about 85-400 ng, went into one-step reverse transcription and amplification. From the multiplex PCR reads, TCRdb called clonotypes with MiXCR, one entry per CDR3 protein. Of approximately 140,000 distinct CDR3 sequences listed, around a quarter are singletons. The sample was glioma tissue, nonneoplastic brain tissue, or PBMCs (not recorded which). The sequence was collected from a human donor with low-grade glioma or glioblastoma, undergoing nonglioma brain surgery, or in good health (not recorded which).

The CDR3 nucleotides read TGTGCCAGCAGCTTCGGGGGCGGAGGGGATCAGCCCCAGCATTTT. Translated, it gives CASSFGGGGDQPQHF. The V gene is TRBV11-2, the J gene TRBJ1-5; tentatively, D is TRBD1 (6 bases). CDR3 length equals 15 residues. The germline CDR1 and CDR2 sequences are SGHAT and FQNNGV. V was pared by 3 bases and J by 5 bases, with 14 bases between. Full variable domain (outside the CDR3, taken from reference TRBV11-2 and TRBJ1-5): EAGVAQSPRYKIIEKRQSVAFWCNPISGHATLYWYQQILGQGPKLLIQFQNNGVVDDSQLPKDRFSAERLKGVDSTLKIQPAKLEDSAVYLCASSFGGGGDQPQHFGDGTRLSIL.